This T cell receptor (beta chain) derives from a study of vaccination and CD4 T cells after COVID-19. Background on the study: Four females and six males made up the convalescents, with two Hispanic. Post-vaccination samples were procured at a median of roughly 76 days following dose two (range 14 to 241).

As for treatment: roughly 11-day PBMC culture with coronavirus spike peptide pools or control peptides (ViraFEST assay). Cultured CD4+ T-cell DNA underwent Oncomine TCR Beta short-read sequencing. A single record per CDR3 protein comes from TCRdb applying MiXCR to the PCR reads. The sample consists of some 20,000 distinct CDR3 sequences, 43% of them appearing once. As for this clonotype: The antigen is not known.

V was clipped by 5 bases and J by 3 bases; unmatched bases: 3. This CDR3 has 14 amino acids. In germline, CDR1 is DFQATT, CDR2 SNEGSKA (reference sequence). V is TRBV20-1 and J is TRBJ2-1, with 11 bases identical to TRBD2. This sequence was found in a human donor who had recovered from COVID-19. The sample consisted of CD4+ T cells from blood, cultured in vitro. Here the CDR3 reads CSALLAGVYNEQFF. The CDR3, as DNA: TGCAGTGCTCTACTAGCGGGAGTCTACAATGAGCAGTTCTTC.